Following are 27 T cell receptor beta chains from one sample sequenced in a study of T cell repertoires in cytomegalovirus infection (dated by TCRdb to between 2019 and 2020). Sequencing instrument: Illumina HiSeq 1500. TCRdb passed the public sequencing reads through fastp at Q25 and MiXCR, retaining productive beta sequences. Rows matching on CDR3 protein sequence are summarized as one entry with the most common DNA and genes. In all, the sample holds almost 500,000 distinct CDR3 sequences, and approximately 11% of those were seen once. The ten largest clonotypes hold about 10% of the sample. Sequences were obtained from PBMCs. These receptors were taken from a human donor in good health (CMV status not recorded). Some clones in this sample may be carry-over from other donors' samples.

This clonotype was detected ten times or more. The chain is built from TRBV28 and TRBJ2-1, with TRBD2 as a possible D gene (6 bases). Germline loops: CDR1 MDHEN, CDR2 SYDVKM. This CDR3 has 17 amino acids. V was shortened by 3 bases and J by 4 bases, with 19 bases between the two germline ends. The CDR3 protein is CASSLRLVSDGYNEQFF. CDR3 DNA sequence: TGTGCCAGCAGTTTGCGACTAGTTTCGGACGGATACAATGAGCAGTTCTTC.

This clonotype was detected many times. The CDR3 DNA follows: TGTGCCAGCATAGGATACTATGGCTACACCTTC. Translation: CASIGYYGYTF. V usage is TRBV28 and J usage is TRBJ1-2; D call uncertain. Germline V gene sequence: CDR1 MDHEN, CDR2 SYDVKM. Trimming cost V 7 bases and J 3 bases, with 6 bases left between them. This CDR3 is 11 amino acids long.

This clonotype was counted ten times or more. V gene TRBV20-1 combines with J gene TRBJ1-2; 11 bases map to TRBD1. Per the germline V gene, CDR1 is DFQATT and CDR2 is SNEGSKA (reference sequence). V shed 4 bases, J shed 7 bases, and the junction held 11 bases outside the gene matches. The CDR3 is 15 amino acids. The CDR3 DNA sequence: TGCAGTGCTATTAATTTGGACAGGGGGCTCTCTGGCTACACCTTC. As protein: CSAINLDRGLSGYTF.

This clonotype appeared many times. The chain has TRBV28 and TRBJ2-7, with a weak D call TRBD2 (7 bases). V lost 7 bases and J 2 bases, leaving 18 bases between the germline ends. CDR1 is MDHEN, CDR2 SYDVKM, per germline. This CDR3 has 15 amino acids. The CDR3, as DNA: TGTGCCAGCACCTTTCAAGGGGGGACTACCTACGAGCAGTACTTC. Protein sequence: CASTFQGGTTYEQYF. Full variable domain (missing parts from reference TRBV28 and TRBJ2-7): DVKVTQSSRYLVKRTGEKVFLECVQDMDHENMFWYRQDPGLGLRLIYFSYDVKMKEKGDIPEGYSVSREKKERFSLILESASTNQTSMYLCASTFQGGTTYEQYFGPGTRLTVT.

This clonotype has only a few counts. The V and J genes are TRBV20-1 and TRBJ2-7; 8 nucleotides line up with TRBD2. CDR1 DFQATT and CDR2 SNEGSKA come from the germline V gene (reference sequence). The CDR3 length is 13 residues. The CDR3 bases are TGCGCCTATATACTAGCGGCTTCCTACGAGCAGTACTTC. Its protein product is CAYILAASYEQYF.

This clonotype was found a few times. The CDR3 region has the DNA TGCGCCAGCAGTGAGAGAGTAGCAGGGGGCCGCCTTAACTATGGCTACACCTTC. Translated, it gives CASSERVAGGRLNYGYTF. The J gene is TRBJ1-2, the V gene TRBV10-2, with 8 nucleotides matching TRBD1. Looked up from germline, CDR1 is WSHSY and CDR2 is SAAADI. This CDR3 spans 18 amino acids. After removal of 2 bases from V and 1 base from J, the junction contained 12 bases not matched to a gene.

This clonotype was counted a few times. Here the CDR3 DNA reads TGTGCCAGCAGCTCTGAGGGGGGAGCGGGAGCTTACAATGAGCAGTTCTTC. The encoded protein is CASSSEGGAGAYNEQFF. This chain uses TRBV9 with TRBJ2-1; TRBD2 matches at 8 bases. The V gene's germline CDR1 is SGDLS and CDR2 YYNGEE. The junction had 13 bases not matched to a gene; V was cut back by 4 bases and J by 4 bases. This CDR3 is 17 amino acids long.

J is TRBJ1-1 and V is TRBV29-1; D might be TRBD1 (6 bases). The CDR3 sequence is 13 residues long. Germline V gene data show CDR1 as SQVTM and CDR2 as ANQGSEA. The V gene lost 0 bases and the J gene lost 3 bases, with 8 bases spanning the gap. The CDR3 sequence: CSVEEGGYTEAFF. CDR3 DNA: TGCAGCGTTGAAGAAGGGGGTTACACTGAAGCTTTCTTT.

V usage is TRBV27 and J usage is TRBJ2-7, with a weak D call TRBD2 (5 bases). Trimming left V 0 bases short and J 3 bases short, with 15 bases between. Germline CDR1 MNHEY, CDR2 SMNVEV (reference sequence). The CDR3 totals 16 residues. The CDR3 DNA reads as TGTGCCAGCAGTTTATCAGTGCTAGCACCCGACTACGAGCAGTACTTC. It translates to CASSLSVLAPDYEQYF.

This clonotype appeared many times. CDR3: CSAMENTEAFF. CDR3 nucleotides: TGCAGTGCTATGGAAAACACTGAAGCTTTCTTT. This rearrangement joins TRBV20-1 to TRBJ1-1; D ambiguous. CDR1 and CDR2 from the germline V gene are DFQATT and SNEGSKA (reference sequence). The CDR3 consists of 11 residues. Trimming removed 4 bases from V and 2 bases from J, with 5 bases in between.

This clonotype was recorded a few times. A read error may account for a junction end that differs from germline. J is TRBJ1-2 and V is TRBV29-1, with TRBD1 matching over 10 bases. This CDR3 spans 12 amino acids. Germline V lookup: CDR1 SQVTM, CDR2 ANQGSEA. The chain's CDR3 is CSGSTGGRSFPF. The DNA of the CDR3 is TGCAGCGGATCGACAGGGGGCCGATCCTTTCCCTTC.

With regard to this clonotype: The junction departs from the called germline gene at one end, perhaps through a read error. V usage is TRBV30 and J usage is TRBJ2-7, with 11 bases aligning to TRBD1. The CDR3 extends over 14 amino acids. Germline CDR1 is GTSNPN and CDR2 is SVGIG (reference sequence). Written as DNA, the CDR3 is TGTGCCTCACAGACCGGGACAGGGGGAAGAGAGCAGCACTTC. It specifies CASQTGTGGREQHF.

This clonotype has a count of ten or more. The CDR3, as DNA: TGTGCCAGCAACCAGGGATTCAATCAGCCCCAGCATTTT. Its protein product is CASNQGFNQPQHF. The rearrangement joins TRBV7-9 to TRBJ1-5; D possibly corresponds to TRBD1 (5 bases). Germline loops: CDR1 SEHNR, CDR2 FQNEAQ (reference sequence). Trimming pared 7 bases from V and 3 bases from J, leaving 10 bases between. This CDR3 spans 13 amino acids.

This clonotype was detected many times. CDR3 sequence: CASSSDGTSGHYNEQFF. CDR3 bases: TGTGCCAGCAGCTCAGATGGGACTAGCGGACACTACAATGAGCAGTTCTTC. This chain connects TRBV7-2 to TRBJ2-1; 11 nucleotides align to TRBD2. V lost 4 bases and J lost 3; bases outside the gene matches: 8. Per the germline V gene, CDR1 is SGHTA and CDR2 is FQGNSA. This CDR3 has 17 residues.

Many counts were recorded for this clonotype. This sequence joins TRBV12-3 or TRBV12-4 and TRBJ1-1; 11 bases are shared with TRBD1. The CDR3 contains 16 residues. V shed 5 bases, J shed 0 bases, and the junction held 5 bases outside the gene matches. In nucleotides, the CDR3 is TGTGCCAGCAGTGGACAGGGGGCCCTCCTGAACACTGAAGCTTTCTTT. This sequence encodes CASSGQGALLNTEAFF.

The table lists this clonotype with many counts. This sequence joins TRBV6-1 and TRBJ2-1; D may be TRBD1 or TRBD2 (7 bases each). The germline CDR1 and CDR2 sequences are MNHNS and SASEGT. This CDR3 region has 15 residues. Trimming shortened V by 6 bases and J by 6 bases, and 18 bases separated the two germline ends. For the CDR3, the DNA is TGTGCCAGCAGCGCCTCCCCAGGGGGGGGCAATGAGCAGTTCTTC. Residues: CASSASPGGGNEQFF.

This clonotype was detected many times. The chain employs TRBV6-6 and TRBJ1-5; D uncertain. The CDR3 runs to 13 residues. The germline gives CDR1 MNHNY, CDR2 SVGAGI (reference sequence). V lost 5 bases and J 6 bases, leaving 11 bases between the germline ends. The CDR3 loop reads CASSPRVGQPQHF. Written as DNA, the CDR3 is TGTGCCAGCAGTCCCCGGGTGGGTCAGCCCCAGCATTTT.

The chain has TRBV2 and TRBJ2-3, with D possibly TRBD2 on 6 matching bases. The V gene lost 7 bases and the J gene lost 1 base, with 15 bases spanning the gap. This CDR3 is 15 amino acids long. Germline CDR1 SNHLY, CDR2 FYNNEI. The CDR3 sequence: CASIGWASGTDTQYF. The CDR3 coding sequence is TGTGCCAGCATCGGGTGGGCTAGCGGCACAGATACGCAGTATTTT.

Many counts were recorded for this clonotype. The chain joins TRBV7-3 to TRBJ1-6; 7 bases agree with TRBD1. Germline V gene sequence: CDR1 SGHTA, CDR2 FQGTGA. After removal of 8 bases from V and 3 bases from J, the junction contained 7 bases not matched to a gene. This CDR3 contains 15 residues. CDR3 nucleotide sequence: TGTGCCAGCTACCTGACAGGGTACTATAATTCACCCCTCCACTTT. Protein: CASYLTGYYNSPLHF.

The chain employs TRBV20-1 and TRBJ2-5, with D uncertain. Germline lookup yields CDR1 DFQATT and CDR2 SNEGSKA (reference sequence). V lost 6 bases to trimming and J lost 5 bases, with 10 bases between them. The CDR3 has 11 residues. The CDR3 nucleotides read TGCAGTGCCGAACTATTCGAGACCCAGTACTTC. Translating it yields CSAELFETQYF.

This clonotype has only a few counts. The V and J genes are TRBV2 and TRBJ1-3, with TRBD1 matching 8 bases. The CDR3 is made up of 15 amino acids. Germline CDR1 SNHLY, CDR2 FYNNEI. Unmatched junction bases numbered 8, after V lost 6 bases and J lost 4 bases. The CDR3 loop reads CASREGQEGGNTIYF. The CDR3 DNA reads TGTGCCAGCAGGGAGGGACAGGAGGGAGGAAACACCATATATTTT.

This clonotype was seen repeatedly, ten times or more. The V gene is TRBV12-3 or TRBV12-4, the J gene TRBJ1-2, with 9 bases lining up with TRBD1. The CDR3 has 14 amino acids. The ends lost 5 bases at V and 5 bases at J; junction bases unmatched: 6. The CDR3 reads CASSDRDRVYGYTF. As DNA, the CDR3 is TGTGCCAGCAGTGACCGGGACAGGGTGTATGGCTACACCTTC.

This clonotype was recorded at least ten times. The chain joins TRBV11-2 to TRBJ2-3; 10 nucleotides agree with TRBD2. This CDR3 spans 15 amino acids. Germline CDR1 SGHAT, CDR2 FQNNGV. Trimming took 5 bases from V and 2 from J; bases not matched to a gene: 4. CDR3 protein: CASSTGLAVTDTQYF. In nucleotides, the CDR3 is TGTGCCAGCAGCACCGGACTAGCGGTCACAGATACGCAGTATTTT.

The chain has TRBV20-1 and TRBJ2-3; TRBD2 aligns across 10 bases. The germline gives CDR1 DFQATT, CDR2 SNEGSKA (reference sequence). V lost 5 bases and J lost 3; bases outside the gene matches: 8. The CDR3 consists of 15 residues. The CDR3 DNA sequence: TGCAGTGCTGCTAGCGGGGGACCCAGGACAGATACGCAGTATTTT. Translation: CSAASGGPRTDTQYF.

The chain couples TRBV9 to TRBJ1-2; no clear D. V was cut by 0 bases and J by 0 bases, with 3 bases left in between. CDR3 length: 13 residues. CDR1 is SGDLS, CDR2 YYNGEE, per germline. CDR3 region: CASSVGSNYGYTF. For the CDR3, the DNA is TGTGCCAGCAGCGTAGGATCTAACTATGGCTACACCTTC.

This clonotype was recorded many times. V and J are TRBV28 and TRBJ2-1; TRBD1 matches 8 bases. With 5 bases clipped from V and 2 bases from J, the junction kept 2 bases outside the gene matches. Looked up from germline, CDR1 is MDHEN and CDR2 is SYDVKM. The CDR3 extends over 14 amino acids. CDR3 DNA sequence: TGTGCCAGCAGTATGGACAGGGCCTACAATGAGCAGTTCTTC. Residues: CASSMDRAYNEQFF. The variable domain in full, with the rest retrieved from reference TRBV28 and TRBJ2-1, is DVKVTQSSRYLVKRTGEKVFLECVQDMDHENMFWYRQDPGLGLRLIYFSYDVKMKEKGDIPEGYSVSREKKERFSLILESASTNQTSMYLCASSMDRAYNEQFFGPGTRLTVL.

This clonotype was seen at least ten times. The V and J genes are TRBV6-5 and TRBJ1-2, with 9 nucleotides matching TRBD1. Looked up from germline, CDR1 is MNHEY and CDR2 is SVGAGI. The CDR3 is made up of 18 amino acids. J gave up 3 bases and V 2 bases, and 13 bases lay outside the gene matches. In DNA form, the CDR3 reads TGTGCCAGCAGTTACGTAGTCTCGGGACAGGGTACATACTATGGCTACACCTTC. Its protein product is CASSYVVSGQGTYYGYTF.